The 12 T cell receptor beta chains given below trace back to one sample, sequenced in a study of shared clonotypes between healthy human individuals. TCRdb keeps only in-frame clones here, not all; method: immunoSEQ multiplex PCR. The data contain millions of clones, about 95% of them singletons. Naive-designated CD8 cells lacked CD45RO, were positively enriched for CCR7, and omitted terminally differentiated effector memory CD45RA+ cells. The sequenced material came from naive CD8+ T cells sorted from blood. These receptors all stem from a man younger than 35 in good health.

This chain connects TRBV5-4 to TRBJ2-7, with a possible D match to TRBD1 (7 bases). CDR1 SGHNT and CDR2 YYREEE come from the germline V gene (reference sequence). The CDR3 extends over 15 amino acids. Trimming cost V 4 bases and J 2 bases, with 16 bases left between them. CDR3 DNA: TGTGCCAGCAGCACCACTGACAGGGAGGCCTACGAGCAGTACTTC. Amino acid sequence: CASSTTDREAYEQYF.

The chain links TRBV4-3 to TRBJ2-3, with 7 bases matching TRBD2. Germline CDR1 is LGHNA and CDR2 is YSLEER. The CDR3 runs to 17 residues. The trim removed 0 bases at V and 3 bases at J, leaving 9 bases unmatched. CDR3 sequence reads: CASSQDSGGSLTDTQYF. The CDR3 DNA follows: TGCGCCAGCAGCCAAGATAGCGGCGGGAGTCTGACAGATACGCAGTATTTT.

This chain connects TRBV2 to TRBJ2-1; D tentatively fits TRBD1 or TRBD2 (6 bases each). V was cut by 3 bases and J by 6 bases, with 9 bases left in between. The CDR3 consists of 13 residues. Germline assignment: CDR1 SNHLY and CDR2 FYNNEI. CDR3 amino acids: CASSDWGANEQFF. Written as DNA, the CDR3 is TGTGCCAGCAGTGATTGGGGGGCCAATGAGCAGTTCTTC.

The chain couples TRBV29-1 to TRBJ2-7, with D hard to call. V lost 7 bases and J 0 bases, leaving 13 bases between the germline ends. CDR3 length: 13 amino acids. Germline V CDR1 and CDR2: SQVTM, ANQGSEA. The CDR3 region is CSALTASSYEQYF. The CDR3 DNA reads as TGCAGCGCCCTGACTGCCAGCTCCTACGAGCAGTACTTC.

V and J are TRBV27 and TRBJ1-5; D might be TRBD1 (6 bases). V dropped 6 bases and J dropped 4 bases, with 13 bases sitting between them. CDR3 size: 14 residues. Germline V gene sequence: CDR1 MNHEY, CDR2 SMNVEV (reference sequence). The CDR3: CASSPGVGNQPQHF. CDR3 in DNA: TGTGCCAGCAGCCCAGGGGTAGGTAATCAGCCCCAGCATTTT.

The gene calls are TRBV7-9 and TRBJ1-4, with 7 bases lining up with TRBD1. V shed 3 bases, J shed 6 bases, and the junction held 10 bases outside the gene matches. The CDR3 has 16 residues. Germline CDR1 is SEHNR and CDR2 is FQNEAQ (reference sequence). CDR3 coding DNA: TGTGCCAGCAGCTTGCGATTTACAGGGGTGGATGAAAAACTGTTTTTT. It yields the protein CASSLRFTGVDEKLFF.

With respect to this clone: At one of its ends the junction is not consistent with the germline gene, which may arise from a read error. This rearrangement joins TRBV30 to TRBJ1-1; 10 bases map to TRBD1. The germline gives CDR1 GTSNPN, CDR2 SVGIG (reference sequence). There are 13 residues in the CDR3. For the CDR3, the DNA is TGTGCCTGCTCCCCATGGGACAGGGGTCTTATGGGCTTT. It is translated as CACSPWDRGLMGF.

As DNA, the CDR3 is TGTGCCAGCAGCTTAGCGCCCGAGGACGGTGAAAAACTGTTTTTT. Protein: CASSLAPEDGEKLFF. V is TRBV7-9 and J is TRBJ1-4; no definite D call. The V end was cut by 0 bases, the J end by 7 bases, with 12 bases between. The CDR3 extends over 15 amino acids. Germline CDR1 and CDR2: SEHNR and FQNEAQ (reference sequence).

This chain uses TRBV7-9 with TRBJ1-2, with 8 bases that match TRBD1. Germline V gene sequence: CDR1 SEHNR, CDR2 FQNEAQ (reference sequence). The CDR3 extends over 15 amino acids. J lost 4 bases, V lost 4 bases, and 8 bases had no gene match. The CDR3 region is CASSSSGGLGYGYTF. The CDR3 bases are TGTGCCAGCAGCTCCTCAGGGGGCCTCGGCTATGGCTACACCTTC.

The rearrangement uses TRBV7-9 and TRBJ2-7; 8 bases align to TRBD1. Germline V CDR1 and CDR2: SEHNR, FQNEAQ (reference sequence). V was clipped by 4 bases and J by 4 bases; unmatched bases: 9. The CDR3 loop spans 15 amino acids. The chain's CDR3 is CASSSGGQGQYEQYF. DNA of the CDR3: TGTGCCAGCAGCTCCGGCGGACAGGGACAATACGAGCAGTACTTC.

This chain uses TRBV11-2 with TRBJ2-7; D is possibly TRBD1 (5 bases). V lost 3 bases and J 5 bases, leaving 17 bases between the germline ends. The CDR3 extends over 15 amino acids. The germline V gene has CDR1 SGHAT and CDR2 FQNNGV. CDR3 amino acids: CASSFSLGANDEQYF. Written as DNA, the CDR3 is TGTGCCAGCAGCTTTTCTCTAGGGGCGAACGACGAGCAGTACTTC.

The rearrangement uses TRBV11-2 and TRBJ2-3, with D possibly TRBD2 on 6 matching bases. CDR3 length: 15 residues. V was trimmed by 3 bases and J by 0 bases, leaving 10 bases between them. CDR1 and CDR2 from the germline V gene are SGHAT and FQNNGV. CDR3 loop: CASSFWGRSTDTQYF. The CDR3 DNA is TGTGCCAGCAGCTTTTGGGGGAGGAGCACAGATACGCAGTATTTT.